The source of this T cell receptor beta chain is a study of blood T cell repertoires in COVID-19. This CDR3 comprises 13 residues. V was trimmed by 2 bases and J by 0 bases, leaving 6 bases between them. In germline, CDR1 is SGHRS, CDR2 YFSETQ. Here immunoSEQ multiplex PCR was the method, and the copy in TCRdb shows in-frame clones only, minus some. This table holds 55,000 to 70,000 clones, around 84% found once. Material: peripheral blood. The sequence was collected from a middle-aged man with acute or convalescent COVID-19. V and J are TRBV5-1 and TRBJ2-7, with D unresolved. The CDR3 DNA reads TGCGCCAGCAGCTTTCTTGTCTCCTACGAGCAGTACTTC. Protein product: CASSFLVSYEQYF.